This passage covers 8 T cell receptor beta chains from one sample sequenced in a study of T-cell memory formation after mild COVID-19. TCRdb independently ran MiXCR on the 5' RACE reads; one entry per CDR3 protein. The sample yields 400,000 to 500,000 distinct CDR3 sequences, approximately 19% seen once. The sequenced sample consisted of PBMCs or a T cell subset sorted from them (not recorded which). The receptors shown here come from a man aged 18 to 30 who had mild COVID-19 (a few samples of this study predate the infection). Cell type and time point are not known.

There are a few counts of this clonotype. The gene calls are TRBV7-9 and TRBJ2-7, with a tentative D call TRBD1 (6 bases). This CDR3 has 15 amino acids. Trimming took 5 bases from V and 5 from J, leaving 19 bases between them. Per germline, CDR1 SEHNR and CDR2 FQNEAQ (reference sequence). CDR3 DNA: TGTGCCAGCAGCAATGGAGCATGGGGGCGGGACGAGCAGTACGTC. It yields the protein CASSNGAWGRDEQYV.

This clonotype was seen only a few times. The genes are TRBV18 and TRBJ2-2, with D tentatively TRBD1 (5 bases). The CDR3 is 15 amino acids. The germline gives CDR1 KGHSH, CDR2 LQKENI. V was shortened by 2 bases and J by 4 bases, with 11 bases between the two germline ends. Here the CDR3 reads CASSPSREFTGELFF. The CDR3 coding sequence is TGTGCCAGCTCACCATCCAGGGAATTCACCGGGGAGCTGTTTTTT.

The chain has TRBV7-2 and TRBJ2-3, with 8 positions matching TRBD2. This CDR3 comprises 16 residues. Germline V gene lookup returns CDR1 SGHTA and CDR2 FQGNSA. The trim removed 1 base at V and 4 bases at J, leaving 7 bases unmatched. The CDR3 spells CASSLGRGGWSDTQYF. In DNA form, the CDR3 reads TGTGCCAGCAGCTTAGGACGGGGGGGTTGGTCAGATACGCAGTATTTT.

The rearrangement links TRBV18 to TRBJ2-1; 9 nucleotides align to TRBD2. V lost 6 bases and J lost 4; bases outside the gene matches: 7. The CDR3 consists of 15 residues. CDR1 is KGHSH, CDR2 LQKENI, per germline. In DNA form, the CDR3 reads TGTGCCAGCTCTCAGAGCGGGGGGTTTTACAATGAGCAGTTCTTC. This gives the protein CASSQSGGFYNEQFF.

The gene calls are TRBV15 and TRBJ2-5; 7 bases are shared with TRBD2. The CDR3 has 18 residues. Germline lookup yields CDR1 LNHNV and CDR2 YYDKDF (reference sequence). After removal of 0 bases from V and 2 bases from J, the junction contained 12 bases not matched to a gene. The CDR3 DNA reads TGTGCCACCAGCAGAGATCCCCCTTCGCGGCGGGGGCAAGAGACCCAGTACTTC. It is translated as CATSRDPPSRRGQETQYF.

The chain couples TRBV27 to TRBJ2-1; 10 bases agree with TRBD2. V gave up 6 bases and J gave up 0 bases; unmatched junction bases: 2. The length of the CDR3 is 15 residues. The germline gives CDR1 MNHEY, CDR2 SMNVEV (reference sequence). CDR3 coding DNA: TGTGCCAGCAGGCCTAGCGGGGGCTCCTACAATGAGCAGTTCTTC. Translation: CASRPSGGSYNEQFF.

At least ten counts were recorded for this clonotype. This chain joins TRBV15 and TRBJ2-7; possible D gene TRBD1, 5 bases. Germline CDR1 and CDR2: LNHNV and YYDKDF (reference sequence). CDR3 length: 14 residues. V lost 0 bases and J lost 3, with 9 bases in between. The CDR3 coding sequence is TGTGCCACCAGCAGAGATAATCAGGGCTACGAGCAGTACGTC. This gives the protein CATSRDNQGYEQYV.

This clonotype was found a few times. The chain combines TRBV12-3 or TRBV12-4 with TRBJ2-7; a weak D match, TRBD2 (6 bases). V dropped 6 bases and J dropped 5 bases, with 14 bases sitting between them. This CDR3 spans 13 amino acids. CDR3 residues: CASSSRPGDEQYF. The CDR3 region has the DNA TGTGCCAGCAGCTCGAGGCCGGGAGACGAGCAGTACTTC.